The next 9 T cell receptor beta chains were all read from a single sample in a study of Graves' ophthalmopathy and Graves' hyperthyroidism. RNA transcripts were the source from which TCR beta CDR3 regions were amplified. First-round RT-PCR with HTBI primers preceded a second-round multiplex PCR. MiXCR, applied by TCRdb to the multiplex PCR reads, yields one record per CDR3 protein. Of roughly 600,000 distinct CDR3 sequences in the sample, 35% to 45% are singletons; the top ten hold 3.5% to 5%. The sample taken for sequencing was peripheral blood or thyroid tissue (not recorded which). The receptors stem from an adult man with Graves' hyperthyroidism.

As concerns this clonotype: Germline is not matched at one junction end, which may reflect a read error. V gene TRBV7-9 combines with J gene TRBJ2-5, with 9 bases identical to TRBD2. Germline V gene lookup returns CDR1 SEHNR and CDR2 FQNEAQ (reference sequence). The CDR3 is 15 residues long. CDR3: CTSSFGGRVGETQYF. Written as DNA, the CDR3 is TGTACCAGCAGCTTTGGCGGGAGGGTCGGGGAGACCCAGTACTTC.

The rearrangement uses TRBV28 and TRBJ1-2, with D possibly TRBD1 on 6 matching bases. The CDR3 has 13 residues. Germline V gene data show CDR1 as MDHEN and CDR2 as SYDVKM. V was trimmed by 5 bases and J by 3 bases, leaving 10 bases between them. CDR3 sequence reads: CASSRDIDYGYTF. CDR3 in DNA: TGTGCCAGCAGTAGGGACATCGACTATGGCTACACCTTC.

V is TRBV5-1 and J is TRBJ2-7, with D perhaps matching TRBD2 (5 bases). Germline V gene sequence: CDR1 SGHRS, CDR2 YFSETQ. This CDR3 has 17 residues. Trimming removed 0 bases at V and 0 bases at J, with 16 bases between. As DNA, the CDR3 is TGCGCCAGCAGCTTGGAACTTAACCAAGGACTCTCCTACGAGCAGTACTTC. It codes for CASSLELNQGLSYEQYF.

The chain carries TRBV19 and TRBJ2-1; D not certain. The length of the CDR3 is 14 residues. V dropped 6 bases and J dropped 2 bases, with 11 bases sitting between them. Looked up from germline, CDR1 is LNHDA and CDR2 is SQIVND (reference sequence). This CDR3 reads CASRLAITYNEQFF. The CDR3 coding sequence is TGTGCCAGTAGGCTGGCGATAACCTACAATGAGCAGTTCTTC.

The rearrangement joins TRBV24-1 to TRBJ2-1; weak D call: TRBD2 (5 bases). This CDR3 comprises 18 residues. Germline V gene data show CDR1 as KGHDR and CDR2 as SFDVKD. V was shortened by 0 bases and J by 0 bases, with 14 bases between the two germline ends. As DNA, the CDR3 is TGTGCCACCAGTGATTTGAGGGCCGGGAAGAGCTCCTACAATGAGCAGTTCTTC. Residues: CATSDLRAGKSSYNEQFF.

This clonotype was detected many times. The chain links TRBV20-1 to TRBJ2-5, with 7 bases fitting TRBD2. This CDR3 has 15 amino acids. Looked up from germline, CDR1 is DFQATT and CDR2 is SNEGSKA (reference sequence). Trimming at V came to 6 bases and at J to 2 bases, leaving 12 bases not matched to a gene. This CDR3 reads CSADLAERGQETQYF. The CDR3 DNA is TGCAGTGCGGATCTAGCGGAGCGGGGTCAAGAGACCCAGTACTTC.

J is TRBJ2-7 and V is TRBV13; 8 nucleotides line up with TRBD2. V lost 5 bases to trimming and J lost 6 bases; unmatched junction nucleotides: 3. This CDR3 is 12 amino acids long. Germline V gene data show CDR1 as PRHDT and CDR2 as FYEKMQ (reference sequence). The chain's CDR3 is CASSRGGVEQYF. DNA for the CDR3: TGTGCCAGCAGCCGGGGGGGGGTCGAGCAGTACTTC.

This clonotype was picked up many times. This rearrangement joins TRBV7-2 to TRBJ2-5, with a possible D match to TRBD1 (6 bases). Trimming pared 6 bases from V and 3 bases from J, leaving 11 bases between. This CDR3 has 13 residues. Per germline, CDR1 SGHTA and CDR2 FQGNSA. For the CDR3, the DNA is TGTGCCAGCAGGCGTGGGGGCGAAGAGACCCAGTACTTC. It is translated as CASRRGGEETQYF.

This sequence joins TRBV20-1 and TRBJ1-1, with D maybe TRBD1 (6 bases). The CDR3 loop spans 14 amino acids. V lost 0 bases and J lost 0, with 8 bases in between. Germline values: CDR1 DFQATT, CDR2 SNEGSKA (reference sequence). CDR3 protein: CSARDTGLNTEAFF. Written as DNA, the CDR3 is TGCAGTGCTAGAGATACAGGGCTGAACACTGAAGCTTTCTTT.